One and the same sample provided the 9 T cell receptor beta chains below, sequenced in a study of blood T cell repertoires in COVID-19. Measured with immunoSEQ multiplex PCR; TCRdb has only the in-frame clones, and not every one. Among 220,000 or so clones listed, around 81% were seen once. Sequenced: peripheral blood. The receptors were gathered from a woman aged 65 to 85 with acute or convalescent COVID-19.

This clone was seen a single time. CDR3 nucleotide sequence: TGCAGCGCGGACAGGGGGGCAGATACGCAGTATTTT. Its protein is CSADRGADTQYF. The rearrangement links TRBV29-1 to TRBJ2-3; 10 bases align to TRBD1. The CDR3 runs 12 residues. The germline CDR1 and CDR2 sequences are SQVTM and ANQGSEA. The ends lost 7 bases at V and 4 bases at J; junction bases unmatched: 2.

The rearrangement joins TRBV19 to TRBJ2-2; perhaps TRBD2 as D (6 bases). CDR1 LNHDA and CDR2 SQIVND come from the germline V gene (reference sequence). V lost 5 bases and J 4 bases, leaving 20 bases between the germline ends. The CDR3 length is 17 residues. CDR3 coding DNA: TGTGCCAGTAGTCCCTGGGGGAGGACGGCGAGCACCGGGGAGCTGTTTTTT. The encoded protein is CASSPWGRTASTGELFF.

V and J are TRBV9 and TRBJ1-6; no firm D call. Trimming took 2 bases from V and 9 from J, leaving 15 bases between them. Germline loops: CDR1 SGDLS, CDR2 YYNGEE. The CDR3 runs 15 residues. The CDR3 reads CASSVQAGVFSPLHF. The CDR3 DNA is TGTGCCAGCAGCGTGCAAGCGGGTGTGTTTTCACCCCTCCACTTT.

CDR3 DNA sequence: TGTGCCAGCAGTCTACCCGACAGGAGCTCCTACGAGCAGTACTTC. It specifies CASSLPDRSSYEQYF. V and J are TRBV28 and TRBJ2-7, with D possibly matching TRBD1 (6 bases). Trimming removed 5 bases at V and 0 bases at J, with 14 bases between. The CDR3 loop spans 15 amino acids. The germline CDR1 and CDR2 sequences are MDHEN and SYDVKM.

The chain has TRBV19 and TRBJ2-1; 7 nucleotides align to TRBD2. Unmatched junction bases numbered 10, after V lost 6 bases and J lost 2 bases. The CDR3 length is 16 residues. Per germline, CDR1 LNHDA and CDR2 SQIVND (reference sequence). CDR3 sequence: CASSVTSGIAYNEQFF. CDR3 nucleotides: TGTGCCAGTAGCGTCACAAGCGGGATCGCCTACAATGAGCAGTTCTTC.

The rearrangement links TRBV2 to TRBJ2-5, with D maybe TRBD2 (5 bases). CDR1 and CDR2 (germline): SNHLY, FYNNEI. V lost 5 bases and J lost 3, with 7 bases in between. CDR3 length: 12 amino acids. CDR3 residues: CASSQEEETQYF. The CDR3, as DNA: TGTGCCAGCAGTCAGGAGGAAGAGACCCAGTACTTC.

This clone showed up just once. The chain couples TRBV18 to TRBJ2-7; D is undetermined. The V and J ends lost 2 bases and 6 bases respectively, with 14 bases between them. This CDR3 has 14 amino acids. CDR1 is KGHSH and CDR2 is LQKENI in the germline V gene. This CDR3 reads CASSPTSAQIEQYF. CDR3 bases: TGTGCCAGCTCACCAACCAGTGCTCAAATCGAGCAGTACTTC.

The V and J genes are TRBV18 and TRBJ1-2; D is possibly TRBD1 (5 bases). The ends were cut back, 0 bases at V and 6 bases at J, with 11 bases in the middle. Germline-derived CDR1 and CDR2 are KGHSH and LQKENI. The CDR3 loop spans 14 amino acids. Here the CDR3 DNA reads TGTGCCAGCTCACCACCGCATGGGGGGGATGGCTACACCTTC. Its protein is CASSPPHGGDGYTF.

The CDR3 DNA reads as TGTGCCAGCAGCTTGGGTAGCGGGAGTTTAACCGGGGAGCTGTTTTTT. Translation: CASSLGSGSLTGELFF. The chain links TRBV5-5 to TRBJ2-2; 9 bases match TRBD2. Germline CDR1 is SGHKS and CDR2 is YYEKEE (reference sequence). This CDR3 is built from 16 residues. J lost 5 bases, V lost 0 bases, and 5 bases had no gene match.